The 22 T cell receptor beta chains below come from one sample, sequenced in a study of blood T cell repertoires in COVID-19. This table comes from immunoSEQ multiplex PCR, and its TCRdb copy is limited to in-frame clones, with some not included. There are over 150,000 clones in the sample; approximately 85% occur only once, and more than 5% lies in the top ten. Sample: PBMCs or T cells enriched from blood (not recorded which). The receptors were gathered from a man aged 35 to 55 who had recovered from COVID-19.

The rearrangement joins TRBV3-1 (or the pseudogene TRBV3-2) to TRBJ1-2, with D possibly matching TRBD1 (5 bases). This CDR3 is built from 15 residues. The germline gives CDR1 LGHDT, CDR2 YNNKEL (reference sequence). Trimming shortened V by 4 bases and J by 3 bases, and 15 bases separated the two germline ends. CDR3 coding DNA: TGTGCCAGCAGCCCGGAGGGCAGGGACGACTATGGCTACACCTTC. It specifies CASSPEGRDDYGYTF.

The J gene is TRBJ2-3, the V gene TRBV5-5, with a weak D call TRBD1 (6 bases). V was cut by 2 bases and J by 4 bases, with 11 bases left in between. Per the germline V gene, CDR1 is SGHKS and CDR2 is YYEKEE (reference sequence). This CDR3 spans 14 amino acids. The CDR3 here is CASSLQQGADTQYF. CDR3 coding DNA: TGTGCCAGCAGCTTACAACAGGGCGCAGATACGCAGTATTTT.

In DNA, the CDR3 is TGTGCCAGCTCACCTTTTCAGGGGTCGGAGACCCAGTACTTC. It yields the protein CASSPFQGSETQYF. The V and J genes are TRBV18 and TRBJ2-5, with D maybe TRBD1 (6 bases). The length of the CDR3 is 14 residues. Trimming shortened V by 3 bases and J by 5 bases, and 13 bases separated the two germline ends. Germline assignment: CDR1 KGHSH and CDR2 LQKENI.

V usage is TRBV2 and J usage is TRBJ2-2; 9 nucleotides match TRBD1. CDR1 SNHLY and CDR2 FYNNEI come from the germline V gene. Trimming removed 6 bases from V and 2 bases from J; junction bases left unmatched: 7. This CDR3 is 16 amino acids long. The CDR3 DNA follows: TGTGCCAGCAGCCAAAACAGGGGGCCCAACACCGGGGAGCTGTTTTTT. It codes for CASSQNRGPNTGELFF. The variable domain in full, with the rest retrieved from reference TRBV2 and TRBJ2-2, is EPEVTQTPSHQVTQMGQEVILRCVPISNHLYFYWYRQILGQKVEFLVSFYNNEISEKSEIFDDQFSVERPDGSNFTLKIRSTKLEDSAMYFCASSQNRGPNTGELFFGEGSRLTVL.

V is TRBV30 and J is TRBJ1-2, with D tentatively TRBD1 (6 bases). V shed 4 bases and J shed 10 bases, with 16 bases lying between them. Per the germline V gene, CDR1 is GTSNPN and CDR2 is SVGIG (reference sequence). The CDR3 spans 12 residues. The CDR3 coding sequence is TGTGCCTGGATACAGGGAGGGTCGACCTACACCTTC. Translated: CAWIQGGSTYTF.

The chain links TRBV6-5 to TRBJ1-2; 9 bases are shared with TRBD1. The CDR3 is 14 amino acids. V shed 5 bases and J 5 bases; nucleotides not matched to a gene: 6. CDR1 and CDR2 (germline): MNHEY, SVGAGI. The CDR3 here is CASSIQGADYGYTF. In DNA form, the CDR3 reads TGTGCCAGCAGTATACAGGGGGCGGATTATGGCTACACCTTC.

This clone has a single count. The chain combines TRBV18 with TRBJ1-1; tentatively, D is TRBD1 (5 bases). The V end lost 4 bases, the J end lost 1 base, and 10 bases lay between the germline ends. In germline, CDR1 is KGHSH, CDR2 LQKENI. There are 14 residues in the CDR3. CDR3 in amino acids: CASSQGSKNTEAFF. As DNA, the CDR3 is TGTGCCAGCTCACAGGGGTCTAAGAACACTGAAGCTTTCTTT.

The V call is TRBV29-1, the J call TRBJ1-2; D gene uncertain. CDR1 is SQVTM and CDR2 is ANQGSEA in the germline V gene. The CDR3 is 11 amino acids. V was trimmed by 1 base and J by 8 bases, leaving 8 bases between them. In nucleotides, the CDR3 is TGCAGCGTTGAAGGAGGGATGGGCTACACCTTC. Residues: CSVEGGMGYTF.

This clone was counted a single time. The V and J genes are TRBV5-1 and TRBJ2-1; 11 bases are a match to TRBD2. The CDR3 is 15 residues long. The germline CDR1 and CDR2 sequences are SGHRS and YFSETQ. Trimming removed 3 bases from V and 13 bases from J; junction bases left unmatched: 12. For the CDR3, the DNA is TGCGCCAGCAGCTCAGGAGGGACTAGCGGAACCCAACAGTTCTTC. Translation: CASSSGGTSGTQQFF. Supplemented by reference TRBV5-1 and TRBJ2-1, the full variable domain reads KAGVTQTPRYLIKTRGQQVTLSCSPISGHRSVSWYQQTPGQGLQFLFEYFSETQRNKGNFPGRFSGRQFSNSRSEMNVSTLELGDSALYLCASSSGGTSGTQQFFGPGTRLTVL.

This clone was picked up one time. This CDR3 reads CASSIGSQGRYGYTF. The CDR3 DNA sequence: TGTGCCAGTAGTATCGGGTCACAGGGAAGATATGGCTACACCTTC. The genes are TRBV19 and TRBJ1-2, with D possibly being TRBD1 (6 bases). CDR3 length: 15 amino acids. Germline lookup yields CDR1 LNHDA and CDR2 SQIVND (reference sequence). V was trimmed by 3 bases and J by 5 bases, leaving 16 bases between them.

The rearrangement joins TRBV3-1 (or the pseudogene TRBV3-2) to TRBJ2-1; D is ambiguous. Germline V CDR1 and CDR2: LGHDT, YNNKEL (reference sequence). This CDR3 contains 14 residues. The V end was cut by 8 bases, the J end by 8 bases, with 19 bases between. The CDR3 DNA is TGTGCCAGCCGAATCACCCCGAGGTCCGATGAGCAGTTCTTC. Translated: CASRITPRSDEQFF.

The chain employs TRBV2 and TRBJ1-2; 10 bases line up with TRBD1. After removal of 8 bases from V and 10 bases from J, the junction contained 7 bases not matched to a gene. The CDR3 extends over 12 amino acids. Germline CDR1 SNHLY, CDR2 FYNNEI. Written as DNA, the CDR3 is TGTGCCAGCCCGGGACAGGGGCTAGTCTACACCTTC. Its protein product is CASPGQGLVYTF.

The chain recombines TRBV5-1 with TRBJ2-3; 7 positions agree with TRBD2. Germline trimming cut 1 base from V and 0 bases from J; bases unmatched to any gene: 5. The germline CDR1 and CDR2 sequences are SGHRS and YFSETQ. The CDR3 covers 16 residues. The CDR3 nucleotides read TGCGCCAGCAGCTTGTCGGGAGGCATTAGCACAGATACGCAGTATTTT. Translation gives CASSLSGGISTDTQYF.

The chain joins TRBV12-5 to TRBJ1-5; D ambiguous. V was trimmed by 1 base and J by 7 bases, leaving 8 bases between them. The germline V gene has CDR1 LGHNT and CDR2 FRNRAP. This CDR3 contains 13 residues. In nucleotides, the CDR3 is TGTGCTAGTGGTTTGGCGGGTCGACAGCCCCAGCATTTT. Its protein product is CASGLAGRQPQHF.

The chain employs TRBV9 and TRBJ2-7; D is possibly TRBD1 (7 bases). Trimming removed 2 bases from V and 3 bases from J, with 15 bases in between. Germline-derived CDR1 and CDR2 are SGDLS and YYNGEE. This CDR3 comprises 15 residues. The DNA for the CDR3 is TGTGCCAGCAGCGTCGGCGGGACAGATAACTACGAGCAGTACTTC. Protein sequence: CASSVGGTDNYEQYF.

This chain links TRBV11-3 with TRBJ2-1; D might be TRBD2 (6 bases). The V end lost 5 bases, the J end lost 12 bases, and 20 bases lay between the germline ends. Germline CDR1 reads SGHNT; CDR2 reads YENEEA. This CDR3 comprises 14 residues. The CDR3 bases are TGTGCCAGCAGCCAAAATGGTGGGCGGGAAGGGCAGTTCTTC. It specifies CASSQNGGREGQFF.

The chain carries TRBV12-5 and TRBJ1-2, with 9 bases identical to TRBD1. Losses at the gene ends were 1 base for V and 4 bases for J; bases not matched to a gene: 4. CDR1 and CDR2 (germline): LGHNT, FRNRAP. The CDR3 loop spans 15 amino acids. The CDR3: CASGLAQDRGYGYTF. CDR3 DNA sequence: TGTGCTAGTGGTTTGGCCCAGGACAGGGGCTATGGCTACACCTTC.

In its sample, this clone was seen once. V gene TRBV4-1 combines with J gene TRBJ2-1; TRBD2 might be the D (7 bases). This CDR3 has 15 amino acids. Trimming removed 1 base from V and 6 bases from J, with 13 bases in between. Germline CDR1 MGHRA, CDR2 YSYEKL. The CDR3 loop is CASSQVGGGGNEQFF. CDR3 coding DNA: TGCGCCAGCAGCCAAGTGGGGGGGGGCGGCAATGAGCAGTTCTTC.

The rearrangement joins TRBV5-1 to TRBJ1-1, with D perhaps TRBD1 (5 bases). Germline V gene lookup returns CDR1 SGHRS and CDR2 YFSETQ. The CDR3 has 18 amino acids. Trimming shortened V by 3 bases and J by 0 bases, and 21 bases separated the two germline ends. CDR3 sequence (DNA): TGCGCCAGCAGCTGGGGGGTGGGCCGGTTTGTTATGAACACTGAAGCTTTCTTT. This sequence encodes CASSWGVGRFVMNTEAFF.

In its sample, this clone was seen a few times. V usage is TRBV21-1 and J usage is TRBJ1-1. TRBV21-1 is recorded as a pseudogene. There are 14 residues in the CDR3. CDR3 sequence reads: CASSKGPGTSEAFF. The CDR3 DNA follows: TGTGCCAGCAGCAAAGGGCCGGGAACAAGTGAAGCTTTCTTT.

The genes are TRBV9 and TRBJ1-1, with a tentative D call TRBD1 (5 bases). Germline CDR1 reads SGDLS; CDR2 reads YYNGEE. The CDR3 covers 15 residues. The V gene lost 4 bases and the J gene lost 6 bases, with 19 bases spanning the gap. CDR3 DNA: TGTGCCAGCAGCCCAGTTGAGGGGAGGATGGCTGAAGCTTTCTTT. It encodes CASSPVEGRMAEAFF.

The CDR3 nucleotides are TGTGCCAGCAGCCCCGATAGCGGCTCCTACAATGAGCAGTTCTTC. This sequence encodes CASSPDSGSYNEQFF. This chain uses TRBV7-3 with TRBJ2-1, with a tentative D call TRBD2 (6 bases). The germline V and J ends were trimmed by 5 bases and 0 bases, with 11 bases remaining between them. The germline CDR1 and CDR2 sequences are SGHTA and FQGTGA. The CDR3 extends over 15 amino acids.